Listed here are 32 T cell receptor beta chains from one sample, sequenced in a study of cytomegalovirus exposure and HLA in healthy donors. Primers for the PCR totalled 60 Vbeta and 13 Jbeta. Assay used: immunoSEQ multiplex PCR; TCRdb lists only in-frame clones, some missing. This sample yields 60,000 to 75,000 clones, of which roughly 72% are seen a single time; 22% belongs to the top ten. The sample consisted of PBMCs. The receptor set was obtained from a woman between 25 and 40 years old in good health and CMV-seropositive.

The rearrangement joins TRBV29-1 to TRBJ2-7; TRBD2 agrees at 10 bases. After removal of 4 bases from V and 3 bases from J, the junction contained 3 bases not matched to a gene. Germline CDR1 is SQVTM and CDR2 is ANQGSEA. The CDR3 spans 13 residues. CDR3 sequence reads: CSVGTSGSYEQYF. The CDR3 bases are TGCAGCGTTGGGACTAGCGGCAGCTACGAGCAGTACTTC.

The chain recombines TRBV5-1 with TRBJ2-3, with 7 bases identical to TRBD2. Trimming took 5 bases from V and 5 from J; bases not matched to a gene: 8. The CDR3 is 14 residues long. Germline CDR1 and CDR2: SGHRS and YFSETQ. CDR3 nucleotides: TGCGCCAGCAGGGCGGGAGATATCCTAGATACGCAGTATTTT. It encodes CASRAGDILDTQYF.

This clone has ten or more counts. The V gene is TRBV30, the J gene TRBJ2-6, with 8 bases that match TRBD1. There are 15 residues in the CDR3. CDR1 is GTSNPN, CDR2 SVGIG, per germline (reference sequence). CDR3 sequence reads: CATGQGGSGANVLTF. The CDR3 region has the DNA TGTGCAACAGGACAGGGCGGCTCTGGGGCCAACGTCCTGACTTTC.

The DNA for the CDR3 is TGTGCCAGCACCGGACAGCCACACCAGCCCCAGCATTTT. It translates to CASTGQPHQPQHF. The chain joins TRBV28 to TRBJ1-5, with TRBD1 as a possible D gene (6 bases). Germline CDR1 and CDR2: MDHEN and SYDVKM. Trimming shortened V by 7 bases and J by 7 bases, and 14 bases separated the two germline ends. CDR3 length: 13 amino acids.

V gene TRBV4-2 combines with J gene TRBJ2-3, with 8 bases fitting TRBD2. The CDR3 consists of 19 residues. Trimming at V came to 4 bases and at J to 2 bases, leaving 17 bases not matched to a gene. CDR1 is LGHNA and CDR2 is YNFKEQ in the germline V gene. DNA for the CDR3: TGTGCCAGCAGCCGGACTTTAGCGGGAAGACCCGGGTCCACAGATACGCAGTATTTT. Protein product: CASSRTLAGRPGSTDTQYF.

The chain combines TRBV6-1 with TRBJ2-1, with D maybe TRBD1 (6 bases). The CDR3 is made up of 14 amino acids. Trimming left V 8 bases short and J 4 bases short, with 15 bases between. Germline CDR1 is MNHNS and CDR2 is SASEGT. The CDR3 loop is CASVQGIFYNEQFF. The CDR3 bases are TGTGCCAGCGTCCAGGGGATTTTTTACAATGAGCAGTTCTTC.

The J gene is TRBJ2-7, the V gene TRBV28, with TRBD2 matching over 10 bases. V lost 4 bases to trimming and J lost 4 bases; unmatched junction nucleotides: 10. CDR3 length: 16 residues. Germline V lookup: CDR1 MDHEN, CDR2 SYDVKM. CDR3 region: CASSSPEAGGLYEQYF. CDR3 nucleotide sequence: TGTGCCAGCAGTTCCCCGGAAGCGGGAGGGTTGTACGAGCAGTACTTC.

This chain links TRBV30 with TRBJ2-5; D might be TRBD2 (5 bases). Germline V gives CDR1 GTSNPN, CDR2 SVGIG (reference sequence). Trimming removed 0 bases from V and 7 bases from J, with 15 bases in between. The CDR3 spans 14 residues. This chain's CDR3 is CAWSVAPKGGTQYF. For the CDR3, the DNA is TGTGCCTGGAGTGTTGCCCCAAAAGGAGGGACCCAGTACTTC.

The chain couples TRBV14 to TRBJ2-7; TRBD1 matches at 8 bases. Germline V lookup: CDR1 SGHDN, CDR2 FVKESK. This CDR3 region has 15 residues. The V and J ends lost 3 bases and 5 bases, in that order; junction bases with no gene match: 9. The CDR3 loop reads CASSQTDRVYHEQYF. The CDR3 DNA is TGTGCCAGCAGCCAGACGGACAGGGTATATCACGAGCAGTACTTC.

The chain uses TRBV6-5 and TRBJ1-2; D might be TRBD1 (5 bases). Trimming removed 8 bases from V and 0 bases from J, with 10 bases in between. CDR1 and CDR2 (germline): MNHEY, SVGAGI. This CDR3 contains 13 residues. CDR3 loop: CASRRVANYGYTF. The CDR3 DNA reads as TGTGCCAGCCGCAGGGTAGCTAACTATGGCTACACCTTC.

This chain links TRBV20-1 with TRBJ1-2; D unresolved. CDR1 and CDR2 from the germline V gene are DFQATT and SNEGSKA (reference sequence). V was pared by 3 bases and J by 6 bases, with 8 bases between. This CDR3 comprises 11 residues. This CDR3 reads CSARREDGYTF. Here the CDR3 DNA reads TGCAGTGCTAGGAGGGAGGATGGCTACACCTTC.

The V gene is TRBV28, the J gene TRBJ2-7, with D possibly TRBD1 on 6 matching bases. Germline V lookup: CDR1 MDHEN, CDR2 SYDVKM. V gave up 6 bases and J gave up 3 bases, with 9 bases separating them. CDR3 length: 12 amino acids. This CDR3 is CASRQGIYEQYF. CDR3 coding DNA: TGTGCCAGCAGACAGGGAATCTACGAGCAGTACTTC.

V is TRBV28 and J is TRBJ2-6; D is undetermined. The CDR3 covers 15 residues. Trimming cost V 3 bases and J 2 bases, with 8 bases left between them. CDR1 and CDR2 from the germline V gene are MDHEN and SYDVKM. As DNA, the CDR3 is TGTGCCAGCAGTTTTTCCCTACCTGGGGCCAACGTCCTGACTTTC. Protein sequence: CASSFSLPGANVLTF.

The chain has TRBV20-1 and TRBJ1-1; no clear D. The germline gives CDR1 DFQATT, CDR2 SNEGSKA (reference sequence). Trimming pared 7 bases from V and 2 bases from J, leaving 5 bases between. The CDR3 is made up of 10 amino acids. Here the CDR3 DNA reads TGCAGTGTCACTAACACTGAAGCTTTCTTT. It is translated as CSVTNTEAFF.

This clone was counted once. The chain combines TRBV28 with TRBJ2-3, with no clear D. This CDR3 is built from 12 residues. Germline-derived CDR1 and CDR2 are MDHEN and SYDVKM. The V end was cut by 2 bases, the J end by 9 bases, with 9 bases between. CDR3 amino acids: CASSLQVRTQYF. CDR3 in DNA: TGTGCCAGCAGTTTACAGGTTAGGACGCAGTATTTT.

This chain connects TRBV2 to TRBJ1-2; D perhaps matches TRBD1 (5 bases). The V and J ends lost 6 bases and 8 bases respectively, with 13 bases between them. In germline, CDR1 is SNHLY, CDR2 FYNNEI. The CDR3 consists of 12 residues. CDR3 in amino acids: CASRRWTSGYTF. The CDR3 coding sequence is TGTGCCAGCAGAAGATGGACAAGCGGCTACACCTTC. Full variable domain (remainder filled in from reference TRBV2 and TRBJ1-2): EPEVTQTPSHQVTQMGQEVILRCVPISNHLYFYWYRQILGQKVEFLVSFYNNEISEKSEIFDDQFSVERPDGSNFTLKIRSTKLEDSAMYFCASRRWTSGYTFGSGTRLTVV.

The chain joins TRBV6-5 to TRBJ2-3; D possibly corresponds to TRBD2 (5 bases). Germline V CDR1 and CDR2: MNHEY, SVGAGI. The CDR3 contains 12 residues. V was pared by 6 bases and J by 9 bases, with 13 bases between. The CDR3 loop reads CASSREVNTQYF. As DNA, the CDR3 is TGTGCCAGCAGCCGGGAAGTGAACACGCAGTATTTT.

The J gene is TRBJ1-5, the V gene TRBV6-5; D remains ambiguous. Germline V CDR1 and CDR2: MNHEY, SVGAGI. This CDR3 has 13 residues. The V end was cut by 8 bases, the J end by 0 bases, with 8 bases between. CDR3 bases: TGTGCCAGCGGGAGTTATAGCAATCAGCCCCAGCATTTT. This encodes CASGSYSNQPQHF.

This chain links TRBV30 with TRBJ2-6; D remains unclear. Trimming pared 5 bases from V and 0 bases from J, leaving 5 bases between. Per germline, CDR1 GTSNPN and CDR2 SVGIG (reference sequence). This CDR3 is 13 amino acids long. DNA of the CDR3: TGTGCCTGGGGCCGCTCTGGGGCCAACGTCCTGACTTTC. Amino acid sequence: CAWGRSGANVLTF.

Regarding this clone: This sample includes further DNA sequences coding for the same CDR3. CDR3: CASSAAGNTEAFF. The DNA for the CDR3 is TGTGCCAGCAGTGCCGCGGGGAACACTGAAGCTTTCTTT. V and J are TRBV28 and TRBJ1-1, with D unclear. This CDR3 has 13 amino acids. The V gene lost 5 bases and the J gene lost 1 base, with 8 bases spanning the gap. CDR1 MDHEN and CDR2 SYDVKM come from the germline V gene.

The gene calls are TRBV2 and TRBJ2-1, with 11 bases fitting TRBD2. Germline CDR1 and CDR2: SNHLY and FYNNEI. After removal of 0 bases from V and 3 bases from J, the junction contained 1 base not matched to a gene. This CDR3 has 16 amino acids. CDR3 in amino acids: CASSEATSGGYNEQFF. The CDR3 coding sequence is TGTGCCAGCAGTGAAGCCACTAGCGGGGGCTACAATGAGCAGTTCTTC.

Only one count was recorded for this clone. The chain links TRBV5-4 to TRBJ2-7; 12 bases line up with TRBD1. Trimming removed 3 bases from V and 6 bases from J; junction bases left unmatched: 7. The CDR3 extends over 15 amino acids. Germline CDR1 and CDR2: SGHNT and YYREEE (reference sequence). The CDR3 spells CASSSGDRGRLEQYF. The CDR3 coding sequence is TGTGCCAGCAGCTCTGGGGACAGGGGGCGGCTCGAGCAGTACTTC.

The chain combines TRBV29-1 with TRBJ2-7; D remains ambiguous. The germline V gene has CDR1 SQVTM and CDR2 ANQGSEA. V lost 5 bases to trimming and J lost 1 base, with 15 bases between them. The CDR3 is 14 residues long. CDR3 DNA sequence: TGCAGCGTTTTAAAAACCGGCGGTTCCTACGAGCAGTACTTC. This encodes CSVLKTGGSYEQYF.

The genes are TRBV11-2 and TRBJ2-3, with 7 positions matching TRBD2. The germline CDR1 and CDR2 sequences are SGHAT and FQNNGV. Trimming at V came to 5 bases and at J to 1 base, leaving 9 bases not matched to a gene. The CDR3 has 16 amino acids. The CDR3 loop is CASSLLMAGGTDTQYF. The CDR3 DNA sequence: TGTGCCAGCAGCCTCCTGATGGCGGGAGGCACAGATACGCAGTATTTT.

A few counts support this clone. The chain combines TRBV28 with TRBJ1-5; D possibly corresponds to TRBD1 (6 bases). Trimming left V 4 bases short and J 1 base short, with 11 bases between. The V gene's germline CDR1 is MDHEN and CDR2 SYDVKM. The CDR3 runs to 15 residues. This CDR3 is CASSSGQISNQPQHF. In DNA, the CDR3 is TGTGCCAGCAGTTCAGGACAGATCAGCAATCAGCCCCAGCATTTT.

The CDR3 nucleotides are TGCGCCAGCAGCTTCGACAGGGGAACTGAAGCTTTCTTT. Its protein product is CASSFDRGTEAFF. V and J are TRBV5-1 and TRBJ1-1; 8 nucleotides agree with TRBD1. V gave up 2 bases and J gave up 5 bases; unmatched junction bases: 2. The germline CDR1 and CDR2 sequences are SGHRS and YFSETQ. This CDR3 spans 13 amino acids.

The chain has TRBV5-5 and TRBJ2-7; 8 bases fit TRBD1. The J segment lost 3 bases and the V segment lost 6 bases, leaving 11 bases of the junction unmatched. The CDR3 has 15 residues. Germline-derived CDR1 and CDR2 are SGHKS and YYEKEE (reference sequence). The CDR3 sequence: CASTLTGTGNYEQYF. The DNA for the CDR3 is TGTGCCAGCACCCTAACCGGGACAGGAAACTACGAGCAGTACTTC.

The J gene is TRBJ2-2, the V gene TRBV29-1; no definite D call. V was clipped by 7 bases and J by 0 bases, with 15 bases between them. The CDR3 runs to 15 residues. CDR1 and CDR2 (germline): SQVTM, ANQGSEA. DNA of the CDR3: TGCAGCGCCCGCCCTCGCGACTCGAACACCGGGGAGCTGTTTTTT. This translates into CSARPRDSNTGELFF.

The gene calls are TRBV4-1 and TRBJ1-4; D ambiguous. Germline CDR1 and CDR2: MGHRA and YSYEKL. The V gene lost 0 bases and the J gene lost 0 bases, with 5 bases spanning the gap. CDR3 length equals 15 residues. CDR3 region: CASSQDFPTNEKLFF. The CDR3 DNA sequence: TGCGCCAGCAGCCAAGACTTCCCAACTAATGAAAAACTGTTTTTT.

J is TRBJ2-4 and V is TRBV7-9; D gene ambiguous. The ends were cut back, 5 bases at V and 3 bases at J, with 14 bases in the middle. This CDR3 contains 15 residues. CDR1 and CDR2 (germline): SEHNR, FQNEAQ (reference sequence). The CDR3 nucleotides read TGTGCCAGCAGCACCCCTGACAAGATCAAAAACATTCAGTACTTC. As protein: CASSTPDKIKNIQYF.

V is TRBV4-1 and J is TRBJ2-7; TRBD1 agrees at 7 bases. J gave up 1 base and V 4 bases, and 7 bases lay outside the gene matches. The CDR3 loop spans 15 amino acids. Per germline, CDR1 MGHRA and CDR2 YSYEKL. This CDR3 reads CASSRNRDRSYEQYF. DNA of the CDR3: TGCGCCAGCAGCCGAAACCGGGACAGATCCTACGAGCAGTACTTC.

The rearrangement links TRBV28 to TRBJ2-3, with TRBD2 matching 10 bases. Germline V gene data show CDR1 as MDHEN and CDR2 as SYDVKM. The V segment lost 5 bases and the J segment 3 bases; nucleotides outside the gene matches: 20. CDR3 length equals 20 residues. The CDR3 here is CASSPVMVSLSGRATDTQYF. Written as DNA, the CDR3 is TGTGCCAGCAGTCCTGTTATGGTCTCGCTGAGCGGGAGGGCGACAGATACGCAGTATTTT.